Sequencing of this T cell receptor (beta chain) was carried out in a study of blood T cell repertoires in COVID-19 (TCRdb year 2020). Broadly, across the study: Samples from collaborators originated in the United States, Italy and Spain and spanned both the acute and convalescent phases of COVID-19. A freely available public database, intended as a resource for researchers studying the immune response to SARS-CoV-2, is where the repertoires were released. Samples came from the ongoing ImmuneRACE study (first 160 participants) plus 1,254 subjects from 6 global collaborators. Where available, HLA class I and class II types were obtained from metadata supplied by the sample provider rather than from assay-based typing. The material from the prospective study consisted of cDNA or gDNA derived from T cells, B-cell-depleted T cells, or PBMCs. Deeply sampled blood TCRbeta repertoires from subjects exposed to, actively infected with, or recovered from COVID-19 were included in the dataset. The sample metadata nearly always contained a de-identified subject ID, COVID-19 status, age in years and sex. The full study reports these points: The quantity of clinical and demographic metadata differed by source and by participant and was supplied without curation.

Participants in the prospective study were enrolled through a virtual design, were aged roughly 18 to 95 years, and lived in fewer than 30 United States geographic areas. To assign participants to cohorts, the prospective study relied on clinical history that participants themselves reported in a screening survey and a study questionnaire. Recovered participants in ImmuneRACE Cohort 3 were defined as having two consecutive negative NP/OP PCR tests, clearance from a healthcare professional, or resolution of symptoms. Each participant in the prospective study had whole blood, serum and a nasopharyngeal or oropharyngeal swab collected by mobile phlebotomists. Participants in the prospective study had the option to provide additional blood draws and questionnaires over a roughly 2-month period. Blood samples from the prospective study were shipped frozen or at room temperature prior to DNA extraction.

The immunoSEQ Assay, a bias-controlled multiplex PCR, was used to amplify TCRbeta CDR3 regions from genomic DNA. In the paper's pipeline: Within the assay, amplification of reference gene primers was used to estimate how many nucleated cells each sample contained. To quantify the absolute abundance of each unique TCRbeta CDR3 rearrangement, sequence reads were collapsed and filtered. For each sample, productive Simpson clonality was calculated as the square root of Simpson's diversity index over productive rearrangements. In its TCRdb copy, this immuneACCESS table keeps in-frame sequences only and misses some clones. Where compared with another copy, unresolved V genes explain less than half of these, and the others have no known cause. Clonal size and the V and J genes are those of that table, whereas D and trimming came from the DNA. The sample table shows approximately 300,000 clones, and 80% to 95% are seen once. The top ten constitute under 20% of the sample.

To note about this clone: The target of this receptor is not known. Per-base qualities were not stored, and no clone one base away is much larger.

The sequence was obtained from a woman in her twenties or thirties who had recovered from COVID-19. The source material was PBMCs or T cells enriched from blood (not recorded which).

The CDR3 protein: CASSPHQGYQPQHF. The DNA sequence reads TGTGCCAGCAGCCCCCACCAGGGGTATCAGCCCCAGCATTTT. The V and J genes are TRBV28 and TRBJ1-5; TRBD1 could be the D gene, as 6 bases match. The germline V gene supplies CDR1 MDHEN and CDR2 SYDVKM. V drops 6 bases and J drops 5 bases, leaving 14 bases in between. From its cysteine to its phenylalanine, the CDR3 spans 14 amino acids. Only CDR3 DNA remains: 42 bases, in frame from the first base.